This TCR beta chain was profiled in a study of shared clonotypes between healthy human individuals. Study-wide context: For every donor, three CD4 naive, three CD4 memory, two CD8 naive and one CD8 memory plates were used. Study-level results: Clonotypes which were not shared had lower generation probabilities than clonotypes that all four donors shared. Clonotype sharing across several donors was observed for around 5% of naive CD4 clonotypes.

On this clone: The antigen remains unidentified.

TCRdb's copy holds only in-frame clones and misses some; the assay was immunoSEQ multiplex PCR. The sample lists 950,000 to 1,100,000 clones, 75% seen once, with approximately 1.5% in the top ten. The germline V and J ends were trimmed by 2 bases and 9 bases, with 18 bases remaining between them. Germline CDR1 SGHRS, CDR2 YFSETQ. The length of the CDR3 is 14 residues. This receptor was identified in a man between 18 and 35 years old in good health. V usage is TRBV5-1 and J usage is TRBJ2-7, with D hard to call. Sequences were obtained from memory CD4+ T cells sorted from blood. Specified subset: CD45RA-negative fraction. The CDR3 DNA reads TGCGCCAGCAGCTTAGGAGTTTCAGCTCACGGGCAGTACTTC. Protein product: CASSLGVSAHGQYF.